This TCR beta chain comes out of a study of shared clonotypes between healthy human individuals. At the level of the study: The cohort had a couple of women and three men, ages 18 to 49. Study-level findings and limits: Expectations were that clonotype sharing among donors would be affected by sequencing depth. In having few donors, the study represented limited genetic and exposure-history diversity.

Trimming at V came to 4 bases and at J to 2 bases, leaving 11 bases not matched to a gene. The CDR3 runs 17 residues. Looked up from germline, CDR1 is MNHNS and CDR2 is SASEGT. Turning to this clone: Its specificity is not known.

The assay was immunoSEQ multiplex PCR, and TCRdb's table has in-frame clones only and misses some. The sample gives over 2,000,000 clones, about 94% of which show up once; less than 2% is in the top ten. CD45RO negativity and positive selection for CCR7 defined naive CD8 cells, a population that excluded terminally differentiated effector memory CD45RA+ cells. Input material: naive CD8+ T cells from PBMCs. The receptor comes from a young man in good health. Some clones in this sample may be carry-over from other donors' samples. The genes are TRBV6-1 and TRBJ2-7; TRBD2 aligns across 10 bases. CDR3 sequence reads: CASSGRLAGLEPYEQYF. The CDR3, as DNA: TGTGCCAGCAGTGGCCGACTAGCGGGCCTTGAACCCTACGAGCAGTACTTC.